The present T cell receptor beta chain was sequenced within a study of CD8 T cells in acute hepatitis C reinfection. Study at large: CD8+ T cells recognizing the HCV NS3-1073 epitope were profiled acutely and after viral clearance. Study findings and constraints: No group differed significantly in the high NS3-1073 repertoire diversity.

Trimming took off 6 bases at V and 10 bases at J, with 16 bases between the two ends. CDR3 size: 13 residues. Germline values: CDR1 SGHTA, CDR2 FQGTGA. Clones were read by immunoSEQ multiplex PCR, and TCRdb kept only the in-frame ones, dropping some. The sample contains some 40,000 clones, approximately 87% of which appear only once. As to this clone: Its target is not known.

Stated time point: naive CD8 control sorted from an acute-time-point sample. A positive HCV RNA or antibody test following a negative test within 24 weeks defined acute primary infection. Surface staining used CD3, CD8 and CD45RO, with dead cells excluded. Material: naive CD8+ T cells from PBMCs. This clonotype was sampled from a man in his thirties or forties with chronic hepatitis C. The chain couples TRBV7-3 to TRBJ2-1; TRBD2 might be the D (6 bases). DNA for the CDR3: TGTGCCAGCAGGTTAGCCGGGGGATGGGAGCAGTTCTTC. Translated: CASRLAGGWEQFF.